This is a list of T cell receptor beta chains from one sample in a study of cytomegalovirus exposure and HLA in healthy donors. Produced via immunoSEQ multiplex PCR; TCRdb's table is partial and in-frame only. The sample has some 150,000 clones, approximately 76% seen once; the top ten hold more than 1.2%. The sample comprised PBMCs. Receptors originate from a man aged 55 to 70 in good health and CMV-seronegative. Both conserved end residues are part of each CDR3. D genes are given only for firm matches. Only some rows state a clone size, as once, few, many or a class for expanded clones.

j_call | clone_size | d_call | v_call | cdr3_aa | cdr3_nt
TRBJ2-5 | few | TRBD2 | TRBV6-5 | CASSYSLAGFQETQYF | TGTGCCAGCAGTTACTCATTAGCGGGCTTCCAAGAAACCCAGTACTTC
TRBJ2-7 | . | TRBD1 | TRBV11-2 | CASSIGTDSYEQYF | TGTGCCAGCAGCATCGGGACAGATTCCTACGAGCAGTACTTC
TRBJ1-1 | . | TRBD1 | TRBV7-8 | CASSYGGGAFVDTEAFF | TGTGCCAGCAGCTACGGAGGGGGCGCGTTTGTGGACACTGAAGCTTTCTTT
TRBJ2-1 | . | . | TRBV6-6 | CASSSFRGDEQFF | TGTGCCAGCAGTTCCTTCAGGGGGGATGAGCAGTTCTTC
TRBJ1-2 | . | TRBD1 | TRBV6-5 | CASRDRVTYGYTF | TGTGCCAGCAGGGACAGGGTTACCTATGGCTACACCTTC
TRBJ2-7 | . | TRBD1 | TRBV6-1 | CASSEVPQGGKIYEQYF | TGTGCCAGCAGTGAAGTCCCACAGGGGGGAAAAATCTACGAGCAGTACTTC
TRBJ2-5 | . | TRBD2 | TRBV4-3 | CASSQVLAGVRETQYF | TGCGCCAGCAGCCAAGTCCTAGCGGGGGTTCGAGAGACCCAGTACTTC
TRBJ2-2 | few | TRBD1 | TRBV5-6 | CASSRHVLGQGAVGELFF | TGTGCCAGCAGTCGGCACGTTCTGGGACAGGGGGCGGTCGGGGAGCTGTTTTTT
TRBJ2-7 | . | . | TRBV7-2 | CASSLGVSYEQYF | TGTGCCAGCAGCCTCGGGGTTTCCTACGAGCAGTACTTC
TRBJ1-3 | few | . | TRBV27 | CASSFSGVGSGNTIYF | TGTGCCAGCAGTTTTTCGGGAGTCGGATCTGGAAACACCATATATTTT
TRBJ2-5 | . | . | TRBV28 | CASSPSGNPQETQYF | TGTGCCAGCAGCCCTTCAGGGAACCCACAAGAGACCCAGTACTTC
TRBJ1-5 | . | . | TRBV29-1 | CSVRRARNQPQHF | TGCAGCGTTAGGAGGGCCCGCAATCAGCCCCAGCATTTT
TRBJ1-2 | . | TRBD1 | TRBV7-2 | CASSVAGGRGYGYTF | TGTGCCAGCAGCGTGGCAGGGGGCAGGGGCTATGGCTACACCTTC